This T cell receptor beta chain emerged from a study of control samples from healthy donors and cancer patients. V lost 9 bases to trimming and J lost 6 bases; unmatched junction nucleotides: 7. The CDR3 is made up of 13 amino acids. Germline values: CDR1 MDHEN, CDR2 SYDVKM. Assay used: immunoSEQ multiplex PCR; TCRdb lists only in-frame clones, some missing. The table records some 150,000 clones, 75% to 95% of them present only once. The sequenced sample consisted of blood. The chain uses TRBV28 and TRBJ1-5; TRBD1 matches 8 bases. The sequence derives from a man younger than 40 in good health. CDR3 sequence reads: CASTDRGFQPQHF. The CDR3 region has the DNA TGTGCCAGTACCGACAGGGGTTTTCAGCCCCAGCATTTT.